Reported below is one TCR beta chain. The sample belongs to a study of blood T cell repertoires in COVID-19. Clones were read by immunoSEQ multiplex PCR, and TCRdb kept only the in-frame ones, dropping some. The data show about 210,000 clones, 82% seen once. The sample taken for sequencing was peripheral blood. This clonotype was sampled from a woman aged 40 to 55 with acute or convalescent COVID-19.

This CDR3 reads CASSYTGDEQFF. DNA for the CDR3: TGTGCCAGCAGTTATACGGGAGATGAGCAGTTCTTC. This sequence joins TRBV6-2 or TRBV6-3 and TRBJ2-1; possible D gene TRBD2, 6 bases. This CDR3 contains 12 residues. Germline CDR1 MNHEY, CDR2 SVGEGT. The V end lost 3 bases, the J end lost 8 bases, and 8 bases lay between the germline ends.